The entry that follows covers one TCR beta chain sequence. Its antigen is as yet unknown. Germline CDR1 reads MGHRA; CDR2 reads YSYEKL. The CDR3 consists of 14 residues. V shed 7 bases and J shed 5 bases, with 18 bases lying between them. These data belong to a study of cytomegalovirus exposure and HLA in healthy donors. Broader study findings: In a later analysis, first-cohort TCR clusters were found to tend to co-occur in the 90 to 150 validation repertoires.

The data were produced by immunoSEQ multiplex PCR, yet TCRdb's version contains in-frame clones alone and is incomplete. The sample lists over 120,000 clones, 89% seen once, with about 8.2% in the top ten. This TCR was sampled from a woman younger than 30 in good health and CMV-seropositive. Input material: PBMCs. The rearrangement joins TRBV4-1 to TRBJ2-7, with D possibly TRBD2 on 7 matching bases. Here the CDR3 DNA reads TGCGCCAGCAATAAGGGGGGGACGGGCCACGAGCAGTACTTC. It is translated as CASNKGGTGHEQYF.